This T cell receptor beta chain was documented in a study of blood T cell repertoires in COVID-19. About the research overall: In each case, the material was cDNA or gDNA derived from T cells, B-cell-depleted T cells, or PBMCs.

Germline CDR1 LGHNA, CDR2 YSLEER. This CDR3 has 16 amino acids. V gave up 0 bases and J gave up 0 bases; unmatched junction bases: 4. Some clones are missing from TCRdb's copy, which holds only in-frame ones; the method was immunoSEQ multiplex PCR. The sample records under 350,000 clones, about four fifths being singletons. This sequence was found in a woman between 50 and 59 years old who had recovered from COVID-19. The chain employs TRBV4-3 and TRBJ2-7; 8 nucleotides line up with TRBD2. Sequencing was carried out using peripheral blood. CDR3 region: CASSQDPAGASYEQYF. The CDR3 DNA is TGCGCCAGCAGCCAAGACCCAGCGGGGGCCTCCTACGAGCAGTACTTC.